This is a list of T cell receptor beta chains from one sample in a study of TIL therapy for anti-PD-1-resistant metastatic lung cancer. Produced via immunoSEQ multiplex PCR; TCRdb's table is partial and in-frame only. The sample lists under 60,000 clones, 65% to 90% occurring once. The material sequenced was blood, taken at baseline. The origin of the receptors is a person aged 30 to 80 with non-small cell lung cancer. Both conserved end residues are part of each CDR3. Clone size is stated in some rows and not others, as once, few, many or a class when expanded.

v_gene: TRBV6-5; abundance: -; CDR3aa: CASRSPGAGANVLTF
v_gene: TRBV19; abundance: few; CDR3aa: CASTPTGVSGANVLTF
v_gene: TRBV4-3; abundance: -; CDR3aa: CASSQDRDGTREQYF
v_gene: TRBV2; abundance: -; CDR3aa: CASSHVRGQEFPFVSNQPQHF
v_gene: TRBV5-4; abundance: -; CDR3aa: CASSLIGLDSYEQYF
v_gene: TRBV11-3; abundance: -; CDR3aa: CASSPGLAGGTVNEQFF
v_gene: TRBV30; abundance: -; CDR3aa: CAWGDRSNQPQHF
v_gene: TRBV7-8; abundance: -; CDR3aa: CASSFPGQINEKLFF
v_gene: TRBV20-1; abundance: -; CDR3aa: CSAGYYHEQYF
v_gene: TRBV4-3; abundance: -; CDR3aa: CATLSGRDYNEQFF
v_gene: TRBV6-2/TRBV6-3; abundance: few; CDR3aa: CASSYRGAEAFF
v_gene: TRBV27; abundance: -; CDR3aa: CASSSGLAGGIEQYF
v_gene: TRBV19; abundance: -; CDR3aa: CASSIGTGGTYEQYF
v_gene: TRBV7-2; abundance: -; CDR3aa: CASSSTGRDGYTF
v_gene: TRBV4-2; abundance: -; CDR3aa: CASSQVYLAEYNEQFF
v_gene: TRBV27; abundance: -; CDR3aa: CASTNRAWDEQFF
v_gene: TRBV28; abundance: -; CDR3aa: CASSLTGQLYEQYF
v_gene: TRBV29-1; abundance: -; CDR3aa: CSAPAGTGFTDTQYF
v_gene: TRBV3-1/TRBV3-2; abundance: -; CDR3aa: CASSQDTSYSPLHF
v_gene: TRBV18; abundance: -; CDR3aa: CASSRGDIYGYTF
v_gene: TRBV19; abundance: -; CDR3aa: CASSQVRGTGHQETQYF
v_gene: TRBV6-5; abundance: -; CDR3aa: CASSPALAQKNIQYF
v_gene: TRBV29-1; abundance: -; CDR3aa: CSGGQSSYNEQFF
v_gene: TRBV3-1/TRBV3-2; abundance: once; CDR3aa: CASSSAGGSSYEQYF
v_gene: TRBV7-9; abundance: -; CDR3aa: CASSVGPGLAGSTDTQYF
v_gene: TRBV4-3; abundance: -; CDR3aa: CASSQDVDLAGGTDTQYF
v_gene: TRBV28; abundance: -; CDR3aa: CASSPVRGEGTGELFF
v_gene: TRBV6-2/TRBV6-3; abundance: once; CDR3aa: CASSYSLEGGRNIQYF
v_gene: TRBV7-2; abundance: -; CDR3aa: CASSSLGGYSGNTIYF
v_gene: TRBV27; abundance: -; CDR3aa: CASSSGQGMGIQYF
v_gene: TRBV6-5; abundance: -; CDR3aa: CASSYSDRPGGNTIYF
v_gene: TRBV5-1; abundance: -; CDR3aa: CASSLTGFADTQYF
v_gene: TRBV10-2; abundance: -; CDR3aa: CASSAGKGEQYF
v_gene: TRBV9; abundance: -; CDR3aa: CASSVDLELGNTEAFF
v_gene: TRBV7-9; abundance: -; CDR3aa: CASTRSTNEKLFF